Listed below are T cell receptor beta chains from one sample, sequenced in a study of blood T cell repertoires in COVID-19. Method: immunoSEQ multiplex PCR; TCRdb's copy keeps in-frame clones and lacks some. The sample includes about 93,000 clones, 85% to 90% of them seen just once. The sequenced material came from peripheral blood. The source of these receptors is a human donor with active COVID-19. The donor label of this sample is uncertain. Both conserved end residues are part of each CDR3. Each record gives: J gene, V gene, D gene, clone size, CDR3 protein, CDR3 DNA. A D gene is named only where the DNA matches it firmly. Size is stated for part of the rows, as once, few or many counts, or as a class when the clone is expanded.

>TRBJ1-1|TRBV30|.|.
CAWSVQGNTEAFF
TGTGCCTGGAGTGTCCAGGGAAACACTGAAGCTTTCTTT
>TRBJ1-4|TRBV24-1|.|.
CATSEPQRLVRENEKLFF
TGTGCCACCAGTGAACCGCAGCGGCTGGTGAGGGAAAATGAAAAACTGTTTTTT
>TRBJ1-1|TRBV4-1|TRBD1|.
CASSHPGQGATEAFF
TGCGCCAGCAGCCATCCTGGACAGGGGGCGACTGAAGCTTTCTTT
>TRBJ1-6|TRBV6-2/TRBV6-3|.|.
CASRPQSLGSPLHF
TGTGCCAGCAGACCTCAAAGCCTTGGTTCACCCCTCCACTTT
>TRBJ2-1|TRBV3-1/TRBV3-2|TRBD2|.
CASSQDPGTSGGPDNEQFF
TGTGCCAGCAGCCAAGACCCCGGGACTAGCGGGGGGCCGGACAATGAGCAGTTCTTC
>TRBJ2-6|TRBV5-4|TRBD1|.
CASSGYRTGDSGANVLTF
TGTGCCAGCAGCGGATATCGGACAGGGGACTCTGGGGCCAACGTCCTGACTTTC
>TRBJ1-2|TRBV6-5|.|.
CASSTPGHVNYGYTF
TGTGCCAGCAGTACACCGGGACACGTTAACTATGGCTACACCTTC
>TRBJ2-3|TRBV7-2|.|.
CASSLGGQMPDTQYF
TGTGCCAGCAGCTTAGGCGGACAGATGCCAGATACGCAGTATTTT
>TRBJ2-1|TRBV6-2/TRBV6-3|.|.
CASSTGNEQFF
TGTGCCAGCAGCACAGGGAATGAGCAGTTCTTC
>TRBJ1-1|TRBV18|.|.
CASSPPLRSGTEAFF
TGTGCCAGCTCACCACCGTTGCGGAGTGGGACTGAAGCTTTCTTT
>TRBJ2-3|TRBV14|TRBD2|.
CASSPAGGADTQYF
TGTGCCAGCAGCCCAGCGGGGGGCGCAGATACGCAGTATTTT
>TRBJ2-1|TRBV19|.|.
CASSIGSGYNEQFF
TGTGCCAGTAGTATAGGCTCGGGTTACAATGAGCAGTTCTTC
>TRBJ1-3|TRBV3-1/TRBV3-2|.|few
CASGEAGNTIYF
TGTGCCAGCGGAGAAGCTGGAAACACCATATATTTT
>TRBJ2-3|TRBV2|TRBD1|.
CASSLQGARTDTQYF
TGTGCCAGCAGTTTGCAGGGGGCAAGGACAGATACGCAGTATTTT
>TRBJ2-2|TRBV3-1/TRBV3-2|TRBD2|once
CASSQGLAGANTGELFF
TGTGCCAGCAGCCAAGGGCTAGCGGGGGCCAACACCGGGGAGCTGTTTTTT
>TRBJ2-5|TRBV9|.|once
CASSEGSEETQYF
TGTGCCAGCAGCGAGGGGTCCGAGGAGACCCAGTACTTC
>TRBJ2-3|TRBV29-1|.|.
CSVGSAGSPDTQYF
TGCAGCGTTGGGTCTGCGGGGTCCCCAGATACGCAGTATTTT
>TRBJ2-3|TRBV28|.|.
CASSQPGHSTDTQYF
TGTGCCAGCAGTCAACCGGGACACAGCACAGATACGCAGTATTTT
>TRBJ1-4|TRBV2|.|.
CASSVDAPEGDGEKLFF
TGTGCCAGCAGTGTAGACGCGCCCGAGGGGGACGGTGAAAAACTGTTTTTT
>TRBJ1-1|TRBV2|TRBD1|.
CASSVGQGATEAFF
TGTGCCAGCAGTGTTGGACAGGGGGCCACTGAAGCTTTCTTT
>TRBJ2-4|TRBV5-6|TRBD1|.
CASSYRGDVAKNIQYF
TGTGCCAGCAGCTACAGGGGCGACGTAGCCAAAAACATTCAGTACTTC
>TRBJ2-2|TRBV5-6|.|.
CASSLATGVTTGELFF
TGTGCCAGCAGCTTGGCGACGGGGGTCACCACCGGGGAGCTGTTTTTT
>TRBJ2-7|TRBV11-2|TRBD2|once
CASAAGPYEQYF
TGTGCCAGCGCAGCGGGGCCCTACGAGCAGTACTTC
>TRBJ1-1|TRBV15|.|.
CATSRDQRTPNTEAFF
TGTGCCACCAGCAGAGATCAGCGGACGCCGAACACTGAAGCTTTCTTT
>TRBJ2-6|TRBV3-1/TRBV3-2|TRBD1|.
CASSHRGPSGANVLTF
TGTGCCAGCAGCCACAGGGGGCCCTCTGGGGCCAACGTCCTGACTTTC
>TRBJ2-2|TRBV4-2|TRBD2|.
CASSQESPGAGANTGELFF
TGTGCCAGCAGCCAAGAAAGTCCGGGAGCGGGGGCGAACACCGGGGAGCTGTTTTTT
>TRBJ2-1|TRBV6-4|TRBD2|.
CASSVTAGGSNEQFF
TGTGCCAGCAGTGTAACGGCGGGGGGGTCCAATGAGCAGTTCTTC
>TRBJ1-3|TRBV5-4|.|.
CASSFGGVPFSGNTIYF
TGTGCCAGCAGCTTTGGGGGGGTACCCTTCTCTGGAAACACCATATATTTT
>TRBJ1-6|TRBV4-1|.|.
CASSQEWAGHSPLHF
TGCGCCAGCAGCCAAGAGTGGGCAGGTCATTCACCCCTCCACTTT
>TRBJ2-6|TRBV6-5|.|.
CAAAELSGANVLTF
TGTGCCGCCGCTGAACTCTCTGGGGCCAACGTCCTGACTTTC
>TRBJ1-5|TRBV28|.|.
CASSFLGGWGNQPQHF
TGTGCCAGCAGTTTTCTGGGCGGGTGGGGCAATCAGCCCCAGCATTTT
>TRBJ1-1|TRBV20-1|.|.
CSVEGNTEAFF
TGCAGTGTAGAGGGGAACACTGAAGCTTTCTTT
>TRBJ2-3|TRBV24-1|TRBD1|.
CATSDHDRATDTQYF
TGTGCCACCAGTGACCATGACAGGGCCACAGATACGCAGTATTTT
>TRBJ2-1|TRBV11-2|.|.
CASSDYYVNNEQFF
TGTGCCAGCAGCGATTACTACGTCAACAATGAGCAGTTCTTC
>TRBJ1-4|TRBV9|.|.
CASSVHPGGNEKLFF
TGTGCCAGCAGCGTACACCCGGGGGGTAATGAAAAACTGTTTTTT
>TRBJ1-2|TRBV4-1|TRBD1|.
CASSRYMDRGAGYTF
TGCGCCAGCAGCCGTTATATGGACAGGGGCGCTGGCTACACCTTC
>TRBJ2-5|TRBV6-2/TRBV6-3|TRBD2|.
CASSYFLAGEETQYF
TGTGCCAGCAGTTACTTCCTAGCGGGGGAAGAGACCCAGTACTTC
>TRBJ1-2|TRBV28|TRBD1|.
CASLLSPGQSNYGYTF
TGTGCCAGCCTCCTATCCCCGGGACAGTCTAACTATGGCTACACCTTC
>TRBJ2-1|TRBV27|.|.
CASSGPNNYNEQFF
TGTGCCAGCAGTGGCCCGAATAACTACAATGAGCAGTTCTTC
>TRBJ1-1|TRBV30|.|.
CACPTWTGRNTEAFF
TGTGCCTGCCCAACGTGGACGGGGAGGAACACTGAAGCTTTCTTT
>TRBJ1-5|TRBV2|.|few
CASSEEAQAGNQPQHF
TGTGCCAGCAGTGAGGAGGCCCAGGCGGGCAATCAGCCCCAGCATTTT
>TRBJ2-3|TRBV7-2|TRBD2|.
CASRSSGGALSTDTQYF
TGTGCCAGCAGATCTAGCGGGGGGGCCCTTAGCACAGATACGCAGTATTTT
>TRBJ2-2|TRBV2|TRBD1|.
CASRTGTGLSNTGELFF
TGTGCCAGCAGAACCGGGACAGGGCTATCGAACACCGGGGAGCTGTTTTTT
>TRBJ1-5|TRBV10-3|.|few
CAISDGQFSNQPQHF
TGTGCCATCAGTGATGGACAATTTAGCAATCAGCCCCAGCATTTT
>TRBJ2-1|TRBV4-3|TRBD2|.
CASSQDRTGGARNEQFF
TGCGCCAGCAGCCAAGATCGTACCGGGGGGGCGAGGAATGAGCAGTTCTTC
>TRBJ2-7|TRBV7-8|TRBD2|.
CASSRAGGRYEQYF
TGTGCCAGCAGCCGAGCGGGGGGTAGGTACGAGCAGTACTTC
>TRBJ1-1|TRBV7-6|.|.
CASSLVLGTEAFF
TGTGCCAGCAGCTTAGTACTCGGGACTGAAGCTTTCTTT
>TRBJ2-5|TRBV4-2|TRBD2|.
CASSQKRAGGGVGETQYF
TGTGCCAGCAGCCAAAAAAGAGCGGGGGGCGGTGTCGGAGAGACCCAGTACTTC
>TRBJ2-3|TRBV19|TRBD2|.
CASSFLAGGTDTQYF
TGTGCCAGTAGTTTCCTAGCGGGGGGGACAGATACGCAGTATTTT
>TRBJ2-2|TRBV5-5|.|.
CASSLDRTNTGELFF
TGTGCCAGCAGCTTGGACAGGACGAACACCGGGGAGCTGTTTTTT
>TRBJ2-3|TRBV27|TRBD2|.
CASSLFSSGVYTDTQYF
TGTGCCAGCAGTTTATTTTCTAGCGGGGTGTACACAGATACGCAGTATTTT
>TRBJ1-6|TRBV5-6|TRBD1|.
CASSPGTADLIRVF
TGTGCCAGCAGCCCTGGGACAGCTGACCTAATTCGGGTATTT
>TRBJ2-2|TRBV25-1|TRBD1|.
CASRGPGTGGGGELFF
TGTGCCAGCAGGGGGCCAGGGACAGGGGGCGGCGGGGAGCTGTTTTTT